The T cell receptor (beta chain) under discussion was sequenced for a study of T cell responses to AZD1222 COVID-19 vaccine. This table comes from immunoSEQ multiplex PCR, and its TCRdb copy is limited to in-frame clones, with some not included. The data show some 82,000 clones, around 89% seen once. The germline V gene encodes CDR1 SGHAT and CDR2 FQNNGV. Trimming removed 1 base at V and 6 bases at J, with 7 bases between. The CDR3 extends over 13 amino acids. Material: peripheral blood, obtained on day 0 of AZD1222 vaccination. The chain uses TRBV11-2 and TRBJ2-1, with D hard to call. The receptor was derived from an adult in good health. The CDR3 region has the DNA TGTGCCAGCAGCTTAGCGGTTACCAATGAGCAGTTCTTC. The encoded protein is CASSLAVTNEQFF.